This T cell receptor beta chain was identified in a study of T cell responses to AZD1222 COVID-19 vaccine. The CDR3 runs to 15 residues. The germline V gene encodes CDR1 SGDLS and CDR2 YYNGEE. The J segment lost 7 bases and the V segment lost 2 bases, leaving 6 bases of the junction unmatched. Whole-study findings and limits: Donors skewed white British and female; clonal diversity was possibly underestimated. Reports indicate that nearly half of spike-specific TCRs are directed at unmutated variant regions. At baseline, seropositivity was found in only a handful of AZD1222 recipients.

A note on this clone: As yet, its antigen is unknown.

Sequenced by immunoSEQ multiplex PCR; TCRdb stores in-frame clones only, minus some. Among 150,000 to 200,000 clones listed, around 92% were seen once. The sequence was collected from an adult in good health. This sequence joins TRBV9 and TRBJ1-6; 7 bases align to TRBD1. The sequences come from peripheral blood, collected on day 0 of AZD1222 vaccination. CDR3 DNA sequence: TGTGCCAGCAGCGTGAGGGAGGGGGCGAATTCACCCCTCCACTTT. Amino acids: CASSVREGANSPLHF.